The clone carrying this TCR beta chain was detected ten times or more. No antigen is known for it. The source of the sample is a study of T cells after yellow fever vaccination. Findings and caveats of the study: Clones from primary vaccination mostly reappeared after the booster (around 96% CD4, around 90% CD8).

CDR1 and CDR2 (germline): LGHNA, YSLEER. Trimming left V 1 base short and J 5 bases short, with 9 bases between. This CDR3 has 14 amino acids. TCRdb processed the 5' RACE reads anew with MiXCR; each CDR3 protein has one entry. The profile covers 110,000 to 150,000 distinct CDR3 sequences, with 5% to 7.5% appearing a single time and about 0.6% taken by the ten largest. Sequencing was performed on CD4+ T cells sorted from PBMCs, taken 10 days after the yellow fever booster vaccination. The TCR sequence derives from a man aged 25 to 40 who received the YFV17D yellow fever vaccine. The V and J genes are TRBV4-3 and TRBJ2-4; D call uncertain. The DNA of the CDR3 is TGCGCCAGCAGCCAAGTTGGCCGGGAAAACATTCAGTACTTC. It is translated as CASSQVGRENIQYF.